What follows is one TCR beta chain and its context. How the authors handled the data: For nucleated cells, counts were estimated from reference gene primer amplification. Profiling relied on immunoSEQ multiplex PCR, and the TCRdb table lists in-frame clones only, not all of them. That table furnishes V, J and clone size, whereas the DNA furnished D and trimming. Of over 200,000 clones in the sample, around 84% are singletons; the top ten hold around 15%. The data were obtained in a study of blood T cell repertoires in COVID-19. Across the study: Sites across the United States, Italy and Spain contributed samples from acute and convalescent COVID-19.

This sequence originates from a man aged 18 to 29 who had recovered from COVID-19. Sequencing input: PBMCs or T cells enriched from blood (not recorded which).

The CDR3 bases are TGCAGTGCTAGTACGACTAGTACTGGTCACGAGCAGTACTTC. It encodes CSASTTSTGHEQYF. The V gene is TRBV20-1, the J gene TRBJ2-7; D possibly corresponds to TRBD2 (6 bases). The V gene lost 3 bases and the J gene lost 5 bases, with 17 bases spanning the gap. The V gene's germline CDR1 is DFQATT and CDR2 SNEGSKA (reference sequence). This CDR3 region has 14 residues.